This T cell receptor beta chain was obtained from a study of patients and donors after allogeneic stem cell transplantation. CDR3 length: 13 amino acids. Trimming removed 6 bases at V and 1 base at J, with 9 bases between. Germline loops: CDR1 ENHRY, CDR2 SYGVKD. TCRdb called the RT-PCR reads again in MiXCR, with one record for every CDR3 protein. The sample shows 920,000 or so distinct CDR3 sequences, roughly 18% of them seen only once. Source material: blood, either unsorted or a sorted T cell fraction (not recorded which). The V gene is TRBV10-3, the J gene TRBJ2-5; a weak D match, TRBD1 (6 bases). The receptor was derived from a human donor who was either an allogeneic HSCT recipient or a stem cell or donor lymphocyte infusion donor (not recorded which). It is not recorded whose cells these are; they may come from a transplant donor. This chain's CDR3 is CAISQDSQETQYF. CDR3 DNA: TGTGCCATCAGCCAGGACAGCCAAGAGACCCAGTACTTC.